This T cell receptor beta chain was profiled in a study of T cell responses to AZD1222 COVID-19 vaccine. Findings of the study overall: It was only after the peak T cell response that any repertoires were sampled.

Points on this clone: Its antigen is not known.

Clones were read by immunoSEQ multiplex PCR, and TCRdb kept only the in-frame ones, dropping some. The top ten hold roughly 42% of the sample, which has about 99,000 clones, roughly 91% seen once. This CDR3 is built from 17 residues. This TCR came from an adult in good health. V usage is TRBV21-1 and J usage is TRBJ1-1. TRBV21-1 has pseudogene status. The sample consisted of peripheral blood, taken on day 0 of AZD1222 vaccination. CDR3 sequence: CASSKNSWRGVGTEAFF. The CDR3, as DNA: TGTGCCAGCAGCAAAAACTCGTGGAGGGGAGTAGGCACTGAAGCTTTCTTT.